What follows are 22 T cell receptor beta chains derived from one specimen sequenced in a study of PD-L1 blockade in urothelial cancer. Time point meaning: pretreatment peripheral blood. Measured with immunoSEQ multiplex PCR; TCRdb has only the in-frame clones, and not every one. The data show approximately 56,000 clones, with roughly 85% seen just once and roughly 14% held by the top ten. Specimen: PBMCs, collected around atezolizumab (anti-PD-L1) treatment. These receptors were obtained from a man aged 70 or older with urothelial cancer.

The CDR3 spells CASSRETNYGYTF. DNA of the CDR3: TGTGCCAGCAGCCGGGAAACTAACTATGGCTACACCTTC. J is TRBJ1-2 and V is TRBV28; the D is unclear. The CDR3 is 13 residues long. V was cut by 6 bases and J by 0 bases, with 8 bases left in between. Germline CDR1 MDHEN, CDR2 SYDVKM.

The chain couples TRBV6-6 to TRBJ2-1, with D tentatively TRBD2 (5 bases). V lost 4 bases and J lost 2, with 12 bases in between. The CDR3 extends over 15 amino acids. CDR1 and CDR2 (germline): MNHNY, SVGAGI (reference sequence). CDR3 nucleotide sequence: TGTGCCAGCAGTTCCTCTAGCTCCCCCTACAATGAGCAGTTCTTC. Translation gives CASSSSSSPYNEQFF.

The genes are TRBV4-2 and TRBJ2-5; weak D call: TRBD2 (5 bases). Germline-derived CDR1 and CDR2 are LGHNA and YNFKEQ. V was shortened by 1 base and J by 4 bases, with 10 bases between the two germline ends. The CDR3 covers 14 residues. The CDR3 DNA sequence: TGTGCCAGCAGCCAAGGAACTAGTTTAGAGACCCAGTACTTC. It encodes CASSQGTSLETQYF.

V is TRBV5-4 and J is TRBJ2-1; the D gene is possibly TRBD2 (5 bases). CDR1 is SGHNT and CDR2 is YYREEE in the germline V gene (reference sequence). V lost 4 bases, J lost 7 bases, and 12 bases lay in between. CDR3 length: 13 residues. The CDR3 sequence: CASSARDWNEQFF. The CDR3 nucleotides read TGTGCCAGCAGCGCACGGGATTGGAATGAGCAGTTCTTC.

The chain carries TRBV2 and TRBJ1-2, with unresolved D. The V end was cut by 4 bases, the J end by 7 bases, with 22 bases between. Germline V gene lookup returns CDR1 SNHLY and CDR2 FYNNEI. This CDR3 has 16 amino acids. The CDR3 DNA sequence: TGTGCCAGCAGTGTAGAGGGCGGGATGGGCACCGGTGGCTACACCTTC. The encoded protein is CASSVEGGMGTGGYTF.

The chain joins TRBV7-2 to TRBJ2-7, with TRBD2 as a possible D gene (6 bases). The CDR3 runs 14 residues. Germline assignment: CDR1 SGHTA and CDR2 FQGNSA. With 2 bases removed from V and 1 base from J, the gap between germline ends came to 9 bases. CDR3 DNA sequence: TGTGCCAGCAGCTTAATTGCGGGATCCTACGAGCAGTACTTC. Protein sequence: CASSLIAGSYEQYF.

Regarding this clone: Germline and junction disagree at one end, which may indicate a read error. The chain is built from TRBV6-5 and TRBJ2-7, with TRBD1 matching 12 bases. The germline gives CDR1 MNHEY, CDR2 SVGAGI. The CDR3 covers 14 residues. The CDR3 nucleotides read TGTGCCACCAAACCCCGGGACAGGGGGCCCCAATTGGACTTC. Translated, it gives CATKPRDRGPQLDF.

The rearrangement links TRBV5-5 to TRBJ2-1; 12 positions match TRBD2. The V and J ends lost 3 bases and 5 bases, in that order; junction bases with no gene match: 3. The CDR3 is made up of 15 amino acids. Germline V CDR1 and CDR2: SGHKS, YYEKEE (reference sequence). In nucleotides, the CDR3 is TGTGCCAGCAGCTCATGGACTAGCGGGAACAATGAGCAGTTCTTC. Translation: CASSSWTSGNNEQFF.

The chain is built from TRBV27 and TRBJ1-1; D may be TRBD1 (5 bases). In germline, CDR1 is MNHEY, CDR2 SMNVEV (reference sequence). Trimming removed 6 bases from V and 2 bases from J, with 10 bases in between. This CDR3 region has 13 residues. CDR3 in DNA: TGTGCCAGCAGCGGGGGACCTAACACTGAAGCTTTCTTT. Amino acids: CASSGGPNTEAFF.

In DNA form, the CDR3 reads TGTGCCTGGAGTGTACGCGGCGGAGACACTGAAGCTTTCTTT. Its protein is CAWSVRGGDTEAFF. The chain combines TRBV30 with TRBJ1-1; D ambiguous. Germline V CDR1 and CDR2: GTSNPN, SVGIG (reference sequence). The CDR3 spans 14 residues. Trimming cost V 0 bases and J 3 bases, with 11 bases left between them. Combining the CDR3 with reference TRBV30 and TRBJ1-1 gives the whole variable domain SQTIHQWPATLVQPVGSPLSLECTVEGTSNPNLYWYRQAAGRGLQLLFYSVGIGQISSEVPQNLSASRPQDRQFILSSKKLLLSDSGFYLCAWSVRGGDTEAFFGQGTRLTVV.

The chain has TRBV28 and TRBJ2-7; 8 nucleotides align to TRBD2. Germline CDR1 reads MDHEN; CDR2 reads SYDVKM. The CDR3 is made up of 15 amino acids. The V and J ends lost 5 bases and 0 bases, in that order; junction bases with no gene match: 6. The CDR3 coding sequence is TGTGCCAGCAGTACCCAAAGCGGGAGCTCCTACGAGCAGTACTTC. It specifies CASSTQSGSSYEQYF.

This rearrangement joins TRBV18 to TRBJ1-1; 7 nucleotides align to TRBD1. Germline assignment: CDR1 KGHSH and CDR2 LQKENI. Trimming took 4 bases from V and 0 from J; bases not matched to a gene: 2. The length of the CDR3 is 14 residues. CDR3 region: CASSRDRVNTEAFF. The DNA for the CDR3 is TGTGCCAGCTCACGGGACAGAGTGAACACTGAAGCTTTCTTT.

This chain uses TRBV6-1 with TRBJ2-7; TRBD2 aligns across 8 bases. Germline assignment: CDR1 MNHNS and CDR2 SASEGT. The CDR3 has 17 amino acids. Unmatched junction bases numbered 7, after V lost 0 bases and J lost 0 bases. The CDR3 bases are TGTGCCAGCAGTGAAGCCCTACTAGCGGAGGACTCCTACGAGCAGTACTTC. Protein: CASSEALLAEDSYEQYF.

V is TRBV11-1 and J is TRBJ2-1; D possibly corresponds to TRBD1 (6 bases). CDR1 and CDR2 (germline): SGHAT, FQDESV (reference sequence). The CDR3 spans 15 residues. Trimming stripped 2 bases from V and 4 bases from J, with 12 bases between. The CDR3 DNA reads as TGTGCCAGCAGCTTAAGGGACACATTATACAATGAGCAGTTCTTC. Amino acid sequence: CASSLRDTLYNEQFF.

In this sample, this clone turned up a few times. This chain links TRBV28 with TRBJ1-2; 12 bases map to TRBD1. The junction had 5 bases not matched to a gene; V was cut back by 2 bases and J by 4 bases. The length of the CDR3 is 16 residues. The germline V gene encodes CDR1 MDHEN and CDR2 SYDVKM. CDR3 sequence (DNA): TGTGCCAGCAGTTTACCCGGGACAGGGGGCGCCTATGGCTACACCTTC. It encodes CASSLPGTGGAYGYTF.

The chain joins TRBV23-1 to TRBJ1-5; TRBD1 aligns across 10 bases. TRBV23-1 is annotated as an ORF whose role is uncertain. The CDR3 totals 15 residues. The trim removed 6 bases at V and 6 bases at J, leaving 8 bases unmatched. The chain's CDR3 is CASRIRTGGCQPQHF. DNA for the CDR3: TGCGCCAGCAGGATTCGGACAGGGGGTTGTCAGCCCCAGCATTTT.

This rearrangement joins TRBV28 to TRBJ2-1; 9 positions agree with TRBD1. CDR3 length equals 16 residues. Germline trimming cut 1 base from V and 3 bases from J; bases unmatched to any gene: 4. The germline CDR1 and CDR2 sequences are MDHEN and SYDVKM. CDR3 sequence reads: CASSLLDRGIYNEQFF. The CDR3 DNA reads TGTGCCAGCAGTTTATTGGACAGGGGAATCTACAATGAGCAGTTCTTC.

The J gene is TRBJ2-5, the V gene TRBV18; no clear D. The CDR3 is 13 amino acids. CDR1 is KGHSH and CDR2 is LQKENI in the germline V gene. Trimming removed 2 bases from V and 4 bases from J, with 8 bases in between. The CDR3 loop reads CASSPSDLETQYF. In DNA form, the CDR3 reads TGTGCCAGCTCACCAAGCGATCTAGAGACCCAGTACTTC.

The chain recombines TRBV30 with TRBJ1-1, with D uncertain. This CDR3 contains 11 residues. Deletions cut 4 bases from V and 7 bases from J, with 10 bases between. The V gene's germline CDR1 is GTSNPN and CDR2 SVGIG (reference sequence). The CDR3 nucleotides are TGTGCCTGGAACCTCGAGAGTGAAGCTTTCTTT. It specifies CAWNLESEAFF.

The sample holds one count of this clone. The V call is TRBV10-1, the J call TRBJ1-1, with D possibly being TRBD1 (5 bases). V dropped 6 bases and J dropped 0 bases, with 8 bases sitting between them. Germline V gene lookup returns CDR1 WNHNN and CDR2 SYGVQD (reference sequence). The CDR3 runs 13 residues. The CDR3 nucleotides are TGCGCCAGCAGGAGACAGTTGAACACTGAAGCTTTCTTT. This sequence encodes CASRRQLNTEAFF.

The rearrangement uses TRBV5-6 and TRBJ1-5; D is unresolved. V was clipped by 2 bases and J by 2 bases, with 11 bases between them. Germline CDR1 and CDR2: SGHDT and YYEEEE. The CDR3 loop spans 15 amino acids. The CDR3 bases are TGTGCCAGCAGCTTTCGGCTGGAGGGCAATCAGCCCCAGCATTTT. This translates into CASSFRLEGNQPQHF.

The chain combines TRBV18 with TRBJ2-5, with D possibly matching TRBD2 (6 bases). V was trimmed by 6 bases and J by 6 bases, leaving 17 bases between them. CDR1 is KGHSH and CDR2 is LQKENI in the germline V gene. The CDR3 covers 14 residues. The CDR3 loop reads CASSPPGGQQTQYF. CDR3 DNA: TGTGCCAGCTCCCCCCCTGGAGGGCAACAGACCCAGTACTTC.